This TCR beta chain comes out of a study of shared clonotypes between healthy human individuals. The ends lost 5 bases at V and 5 bases at J; junction bases unmatched: 4. Germline V gives CDR1 SGHTA, CDR2 FQGTGA. CDR3 length equals 13 residues. Broader study findings: All-four-donor shared clonotypes had higher generation probabilities than non-shared clonotypes did.

The test was conducted at deep level. For sorted subsets, about 200 ng DNA per replicate equaled about 30,000 T cell genomes. Only in-frame clones appear in the TCRdb table, and some are missing; sequencing was by immunoSEQ multiplex PCR. The sample shows millions of clones, over 85% of them seen only once. It was into CD45RA+ naive and CD45RA-negative memory subsets that the CD4+ cells were split. With respect to this clone: As yet, its antigen is unknown. The sample holds other DNA sequences that translate to the same CDR3.

This rearrangement joins TRBV7-3 to TRBJ1-1, with 8 bases that match TRBD1. The receptor was isolated from a man aged 18 to 30 in good health. Some clones in this sample may be carry-over from other donors' samples. What was sequenced was naive CD4+ T cells from PBMCs. Specified subset: CD45RA+ positively selected. The chain's CDR3 is CASSPGQGTEAFF. Written as DNA, the CDR3 is TGTGCCAGCAGCCCCGGACAGGGAACTGAAGCTTTCTTT. Complete variable domain (other parts from reference TRBV7-3 and TRBJ1-1): GAGVSQTPSNKVTEKGKYVELRCDPISGHTALYWYRQSLGQGPEFLIYFQGTGAADDSGLPNDRFFAVRPEGSVSTLKIQRTERGDSAVYLCASSPGQGTEAFFGQGTRLTVV.